This T cell receptor (delta chain) is from a study of gamma-delta T cells after stem cell transplantation. Germline values: CDR1 GEAIGNYY, CDR2 EKD. The length of the CDR3 is 18 residues. Trimming took 3 bases from V and 0 from J; bases not matched to a gene: 14. TCRdb ran CATT on the RT-PCR reads. The table includes roughly 3,000 delta-chain clones, around 3.6% detected once. This TCR derives from a human donor. It is not recorded whose cells these are; they may come from a transplant donor. The gene calls are TRDV2 and TRDJ1; 8 bases fit TRDD3. The specimen sequenced was gamma-delta T cells. CDR3 coding DNA: TGTGCCTGTGACCTAGTACTGGGGGTGGAGGAATACACCGATAAACTCATCTTT. Translated: CACDLVLGVEEYTDKLIF.